The clone carrying this TCR beta chain was detected only a few times. Its antigen is still unknown. The table came from immunoSEQ multiplex PCR; TCRdb's copy has only in-frame clones and leaves some out. Among approximately 260,000 clones listed, around 86% were seen once. V lost 1 base, J lost 11 bases, and 6 bases lay in between. Per the germline V gene, CDR1 is MDHEN and CDR2 is SYDVKM. The CDR3 totals 11 residues. This sample stems from a study of cytomegalovirus exposure and HLA in healthy donors. Study overall: The 120 validation repertoires used the same platform as the roughly 670 first-cohort repertoires (as reported by a later analysis). Study-level results: It was 164 TCR beta chains that were listed as cytomegalovirus-associated. Under in vitro conditions, a few CMV-associated chains were confirmed as specific for CMV antigens.

The sequence was obtained from a woman in her twenties or thirties in good health and CMV-seropositive. The specimen was PBMCs. The rearrangement uses TRBV28 and TRBJ2-1, with D perhaps matching TRBD2 (5 bases). CDR3 coding DNA: TGTGCCAGCAGTTTATCGGGAAAGCAGTTCTTC. Its protein product is CASSLSGKQFF.